This T cell receptor (beta chain) derives from a study of blood T cell repertoires in COVID-19. Study at large: Samples representing acute and convalescent COVID-19 were sourced from the United States, Italy and Spain. The analysed material was cDNA or gDNA that came from T cells, B-cell-depleted T cells, or PBMCs.

This CDR3 is built from 16 residues. V lost 3 bases to trimming and J lost 4 bases; unmatched junction nucleotides: 7. The germline CDR1 and CDR2 sequences are KGHSH and LQKENI. This clone was detected once. Per the original methods: How many nucleated cells were present was estimated from reference gene primer amplification. Assay used: immunoSEQ multiplex PCR; TCRdb lists only in-frame clones, some missing. That table furnishes V, J and clone size, whereas the DNA furnished D and trimming. The sample carries roughly 50,000 clones, 84% recorded once. The chain has TRBV18 and TRBJ2-1; 9 bases are shared with TRBD1. The receptor comes from a man aged 45-65 years with acute or convalescent COVID-19. The sequenced material came from peripheral blood. In DNA form, the CDR3 reads TGTGCCAGCTCACCCTTCCGGGACAGGGAATACAATGAGCAGTTCTTC. This encodes CASSPFRDREYNEQFF.